This TCR beta chain stems from a study of breast tumors, draining lymph nodes, adjacent tissues. Study outcomes and limitations: Tumor TCR diversity was below lymph nodes but above nontumor tissue. The lymph node origin of tumor T cells was framed as consistent with a hypothesis, not demonstrated.

Each CDR3 protein gets one entry after TCRdb re-called the multiplex PCR reads with MiXCR. The sample lists 150,000 to 200,000 distinct CDR3 sequences, about 34% occurring once. The lymph nodes were axillary draining lymph nodes from breast cancer patients. As for this clonotype: Antigen specificity is unknown. The junction departs from germline at one end; a sequencing error may be responsible.

CDR3 length: 15 residues. Germline V lookup: CDR1 SGHRS, CDR2 YFSETQ. The TCR was taken from a female donor with breast cancer. Some clones in this sample may be carry-over from other donors' samples. Sequencing used axillary lymph node tissue. This chain uses TRBV5-1 with TRBJ1-2; a possible D gene is TRBD1 (5 bases). The CDR3 is CASSLEWGMGPGYTF. CDR3 DNA sequence: TGTGCCAGCAGCTTAGAGTGGGGGATGGGGCCTGGCTACACCTTC.